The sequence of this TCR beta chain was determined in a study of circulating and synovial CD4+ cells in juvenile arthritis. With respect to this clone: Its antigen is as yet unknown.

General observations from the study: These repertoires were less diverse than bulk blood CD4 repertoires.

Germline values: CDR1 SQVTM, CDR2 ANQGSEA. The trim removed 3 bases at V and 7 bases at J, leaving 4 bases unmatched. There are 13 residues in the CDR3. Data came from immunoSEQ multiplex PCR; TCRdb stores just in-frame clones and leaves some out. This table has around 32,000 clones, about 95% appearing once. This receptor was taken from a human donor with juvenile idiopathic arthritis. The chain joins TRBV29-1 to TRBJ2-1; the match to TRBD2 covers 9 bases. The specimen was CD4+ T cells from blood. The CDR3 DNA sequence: TGCAGCGTTGAGGGACTAGCCGGGAATGAGCAGTTCTTC. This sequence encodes CSVEGLAGNEQFF.